The source of this TCR beta chain is a study of neoadjuvant anti-PD-1 for oral cavity cancer. Study context: Patients without progression got a fourth dose around day 43. The study's findings and limits: Pretreatment Treg/Th17 ratio correlated inversely with post-treatment tumor clonality.

Some clones are missing from TCRdb's copy, which holds only in-frame ones; the method was immunoSEQ multiplex PCR. The data show about 9,800 clones, approximately 59% seen once. Time point reported: after neoadjuvant nivolumab, at surgical resection. Patients were newly diagnosed with stage II-IVA oral cavity squamous cell carcinoma without prior systemic or radiation treatment. No culture or expansion preceded analysis of these blood cells. About this clone: Antigen unknown.

This CDR3 region has 15 residues. Germline V gene lookup returns CDR1 SNHLY and CDR2 FYNNEI. The V end was cut by 3 bases, the J end by 4 bases, with 10 bases between. The TCR was taken from a person aged 35-80 years with oral cavity squamous cell carcinoma. The material sequenced was PBMCs, taken after nivolumab (anti-PD-1) treatment. This sequence joins TRBV2 and TRBJ2-6; maybe TRBD2 (5 bases). CDR3 region: CASSDVEAGANVLTF. DNA for the CDR3: TGTGCCAGCAGTGATGTGGAGGCCGGGGCCAACGTCCTGACTTTC.